This T cell receptor beta chain appears in the sequencing data of a study of CD8 T cells in Susac syndrome. CD8+ and CD4+ T cells from blood underwent TCR beta sequencing. Controls were drawn from healthy donors and were matched for age and sex. CD8+ and CD4+ T cells were negatively isolated; TEMRA cells were FACS-enriched. The germline V gene encodes CDR1 MGHDK and CDR2 SYGVNS. V gave up 2 bases and J gave up 0 bases, with 6 bases separating them. The length of the CDR3 is 14 residues. RNA totalling about 0.45 to 1 ug underwent reverse transcription with random hexamers. The TCR beta CDR3 was amplified by immunoSEQ multiplex PCR across 54 Vbeta, 13 Jbeta. In TCRdb, the immunoSEQ multiplex PCR reads were re-called with MiXCR into one record per CDR3 protein. The data show 75,000 to 100,000 distinct CDR3 sequences, around 94% seen once.

This TCR was recovered from a human donor in good health. Source material: CD8+ T cells from PBMCs. This rearrangement joins TRBV25-1 to TRBJ2-3; the D gene is possibly TRBD2 (5 bases). The CDR3 DNA is TGTGCCAGCAGTGAACGGGGTAGCACAGATACGCAGTATTTT. This sequence encodes CASSERGSTDTQYF.